A single sample is the source of the 26 T cell receptor delta chains below, sequenced in a study of Vδ1+ human thymocytes. Study outcomes and limitations: Thymic TRG and TRD repertoires appeared highly polyclonal, with Gaussian CDR3 length distributions.

Sequences come from RNA converted to cDNA by reverse transcription. Multiplex PCR used pooled V-gene forward primers and a constant-region reverse primer to amplify CDR3s. TCRdb reprocessed the multiplex PCR reads using CATT. Of about 27,000 delta-chain clones listed, about 7% are singletons. For these TCRs, the target antigens are not known. Sequencing used Vdelta1+ gamma-delta thymocytes from the thymus. Regarding subset: FACS-sorted CD3+ TCRalphabeta- TCRVdelta1+ TCRVdelta2- thymocytes. The receptors stem from a girl in the first two years of life who had congenital heart surgery.

This clone has just a few counts. This chain connects TRDV1 to TRDJ1; TRDD3 aligns across 8 bases. The CDR3 runs 26 residues. CDR1 is TSWWSYY, CDR2 QGS, per germline. J lost 2 bases, V lost 5 bases, and 40 bases had no gene match. The CDR3 loop is CALGPNGGFRGTGGRLEGSRTDKLIF. DNA for the CDR3: TGTGCTCTTGGGCCTAATGGTGGCTTCCGTGGGACTGGGGGGCGACTAGAGGGTAGTCGAACCGATAAACTCATCTTT.

This clone was seen a few times. The chain links TRDV1 to TRDJ1; unclear D gene. V shed 1 base and J shed 6 bases, with 18 bases lying between them. The CDR3 consists of 16 residues. The germline CDR1 and CDR2 sequences are TSWWSYY and QGS. The CDR3 coding sequence is TGTGCTCTTGGGGAACCAGCTAGCGCGTGTAAGAATAAACTCATCTTT. Amino acid sequence: CALGEPASACKNKLIF.

The chain joins TRDV1 to TRDJ1, with TRDD2 matching over 8 bases. With 3 bases clipped from V and 1 base from J, the junction kept 13 bases outside the gene matches. The CDR3 spans 18 residues. Germline lookup yields CDR1 TSWWSYY and CDR2 QGS. CDR3 in amino acids: CALGELPTVGVGTDKLIF. As DNA, the CDR3 is TGTGCTCTTGGGGAGCTTCCTACGGTGGGGGTCGGCACCGATAAACTCATCTTT.

V and J are TRDV1 and TRDJ1; D is possibly TRDD3 (6 bases). There are 23 residues in the CDR3. From germline, CDR1 is TSWWSYY and CDR2 QGS. V was clipped by 2 bases and J by 7 bases, with 41 bases between them. The CDR3 spells CALGESFRSELDTPYIVHAKLIF. The CDR3 nucleotides are TGTGCTCTTGGGGAAAGTTTCAGGTCCGAACTCGATACGCCCTATATTGTGCACGCTAAACTCATCTTT.

This clone was seen only once. No call was made for the V gene; the J gene is TRDJ1; TRDD3, as called in the table, went unchecked against the DNA. The CDR3 loop spans 22 amino acids. CDR3 bases: TGTGCTCTTGGGGAACTTTTTCCTACAGAAGGGGATACACGACCGTACACCGATAAACTCATCTTC. This translates into CALGELFPTEGDTRPYTDKLIF.

V and J are TRDV1 and TRDJ1; 7 bases agree with TRDD3. V was pared by 4 bases and J by 0 bases, with 8 bases of the junction left unmatched. CDR3 length: 16 residues. In germline, CDR1 is TSWWSYY, CDR2 QGS. The CDR3 coding sequence is TGTGCTCTTGGGGCAGGGGATATATTCTACACCGATAAACTCATCTTT. Amino acids: CALGAGDIFYTDKLIF.

The chain carries TRDV1 and TRDJ1; maybe TRDD3 (6 bases). Germline assignment: CDR1 TSWWSYY and CDR2 QGS. The CDR3 spans 21 residues. Trimming shortened V by 7 bases and J by 0 bases, and 33 bases separated the two germline ends. CDR3 nucleotides: TGTGCTCTTGACCGATACGATCCTTCAAGATGGGGACCCCTGTACACCGATAAACTCATCTTT. The encoded protein is CALDRYDPSRWGPLYTDKLIF.

J is TRDJ1 and V is TRDV1; 8 bases line up with TRDD3. The J gene is not listed in TCRdb, so it was assigned here from a DNA match to germline. Trimming took 2 bases from V and 3 from J; bases not matched to a gene: 8. CDR1 and CDR2 from the germline V gene are TSWWSYY and QGS. CDR3 length: 16 residues. The CDR3 nucleotides are TGTGCTCTTGGGGAAAGGCGGGGGATAGATGCCGATAAACTCATCTTT. Translation: CALGERRGIDADKLIF.

This chain links TRDV1 with TRDJ1, with no clear D. The J gene is not listed in TCRdb, so it was assigned here from a DNA match to germline. Germline V gene lookup returns CDR1 TSWWSYY and CDR2 QGS. The CDR3 has 15 amino acids. Trimming left V 0 bases short and J 4 bases short, with 12 bases between. The CDR3 nucleotides read TGTGCTCTTGGGGAACTGCTGCATCCCGTCGATAAACTCATCTTT. It specifies CALGELLHPVDKLIF.

This clone was seen a few times. The genes are TRDV3 and TRDJ1, with 9 bases aligning to TRDD2. CDR1 and CDR2 from the germline V gene are TVYSNPD and GDNSRS (reference sequence). The junction had 41 bases not matched to a gene; V was cut back by 3 bases and J by 0 bases. There are 26 residues in the CDR3. CDR3: CALKAFLLVPMRNDKGGEMYTDKLIF. In nucleotides, the CDR3 is TGTGCCTTAAAAGCCTTCCTACTCGTACCGATGAGGAATGATAAGGGGGGTGAGATGTACACCGATAAACTCATCTTT. The whole variable domain, filled in from reference TRDV3 and TRDJ1, reads CDKVTQSSPDQTVASGSEVVLLCTYDTVYSNPDLFWYRIRPDYSFQFVFYGDNSRSEGADFTQGRFSVKHILTQKAFHLVISPVRTEDSATYYCALKAFLLVPMRNDKGGEMYTDKLIFGKGTRVTVEP.

In this sample, this clone turned up a few times. One end of the junction fails to match germline, which may point to a read error. Additional DNA sequences in this sample encode the identical CDR3. The chain joins TRDV1 to TRDJ1; D is perhaps TRDD3 (5 bases). Per germline, CDR1 TSWWSYY and CDR2 QGS. The CDR3 length is 22 residues. CDR3 DNA sequence: TGCGCTCTTGGGAACAATCTCGTGATGCCATACAACAACCGGGGGCTAATCGATAAACTCATCTTT. Protein: CALGNNLVMPYNNRGLIDKLIF.

This chain joins TRDV1 and TRDJ1, with 7 bases fitting TRDD3. J lost 5 bases, V lost 4 bases, and 13 bases had no gene match. CDR1 is TSWWSYY and CDR2 is QGS in the germline V gene. There are 16 residues in the CDR3. The CDR3 protein is CALGAGLLGTRDKLIF. CDR3 nucleotides: TGTGCTCTTGGGGCTGGTTTACTGGGGACCAGAGATAAACTCATCTTT.

This clone was found a few times. The rearrangement uses TRDV1 and TRDJ1; D might be TRDD3 (5 bases). Per germline, CDR1 TSWWSYY and CDR2 QGS. There are 17 residues in the CDR3. V shed 0 bases and J shed 1 base, with 15 bases lying between them. CDR3 in DNA: TGTGCTCTTGGGGAACTATCCCAGGCGGGGAGCACCGATAAACTCATCTTT. Its translation: CALGELSQAGSTDKLIF.

The V gene is TRDV1, the J gene TRDJ1; 9 nucleotides agree with TRDD2. The J segment lost 7 bases and the V segment lost 3 bases, leaving 21 bases of the junction unmatched. Germline V gene sequence: CDR1 TSWWSYY, CDR2 QGS. The CDR3 covers 19 residues. The CDR3 spells CALGDLLAFLPHTGVKLIF. DNA for the CDR3: TGTGCTCTTGGGGACTTACTGGCCTTCCTACCGCACACTGGGGTTAAACTCATCTTT.

This clone was seen a few times. The chain recombines TRDV1 with TRDJ1; 12 nucleotides agree with TRDD3. The germline V gene has CDR1 TSWWSYY and CDR2 QGS. CDR3 length equals 20 residues. V lost 7 bases and J lost 0; bases outside the gene matches: 18. The CDR3 DNA reads as TGTGCTCTTGTCTCTTTTCCCTCTACTGGGGGATACATGTACACCGATAAACTCATCTTT. Translated: CALVSFPSTGGYMYTDKLIF.

The V and J genes are TRDV1 and TRDJ1; maybe TRDD3 (5 bases). The J gene is not listed in TCRdb, so it was assigned here from a DNA match to germline. The CDR3 runs to 16 residues. V was trimmed by 1 base and J by 0 bases, leaving 12 bases between them. The V gene's germline CDR1 is TSWWSYY and CDR2 QGS. CDR3 region: CALGEPGGGYTDKLIF. The CDR3 nucleotides are TGTGCTCTTGGGGAACCTGGAGGGGGGTACACCGATAAACTCATCTTT.

Details on this clone: Compared with germline, one end of the junction differs, possibly owing to a read error. The rearrangement uses TRDV1 and TRDJ1; maybe TRDD3 (6 bases). The germline gives CDR1 TSWWSYY, CDR2 QGS. There are 26 residues in the CDR3. CDR3 protein: CALGEFCKFSSLRATASGVYTDKPIF. In DNA form, the CDR3 reads TGTGCTCTTGGGGAATTCTGTAAATTCTCGTCTCTCCGGGCTACGGCCTCTGGGGTGTACACCGATAAACCCATCTTT.

In this sample, this clone turned up a few times. V is TRDV1 and J is TRDJ1, with TRDD3 identical over 11 bases. V trimming: 5 bases; J trimming: 8 bases; junction bases outside the gene matches: 25. The CDR3 runs to 20 residues. CDR1 and CDR2 from the germline V gene are TSWWSYY and QGS. In nucleotides, the CDR3 is TGTGCTCTTGGGCGCCGTGGTCCTTCTTTACTGGGGGATAAGGGAGACAAACTCATCTTT. This sequence encodes CALGRRGPSLLGDKGDKLIF.

This clone was detected a few times. One end of the junction does not line up with germline, which may come from a read error. The chain is built from TRDV1 and TRDJ1; 8 bases agree with TRDD3. This CDR3 contains 18 residues. Germline loops: CDR1 TSWWSYY, CDR2 QGS. The CDR3 protein is CALEDSASYWGSTDRLIF. CDR3 nucleotides: TGTGCTCTTGAGGACTCGGCGTCGTACTGGGGGTCCACCGATAGACTCATCTTT.

A few counts support this clone. An end of the junction differs from the germline gene, which may be a read error. The sample carries other DNA sequences with the same CDR3. The genes are TRDV1 and TRDJ1; the D gene is possibly TRDD3 (6 bases). The germline V gene encodes CDR1 TSWWSYY and CDR2 QGS. The CDR3 spans 22 residues. The CDR3 nucleotides read TGTGCTCTTGGTGAACTAGGTCTAGATGCTAATACGGCGACTGGGAAGGTGGTTGCACTCATCTTT. Translation gives CALGELGLDANTATGKVVALIF.

J is TRDJ1 and V is TRDV1, with 11 positions matching TRDD3. The CDR3 is 20 residues long. With 4 bases clipped from V and 0 bases from J, the junction kept 16 bases outside the gene matches. CDR1 is TSWWSYY and CDR2 is QGS in the germline V gene. The CDR3 sequence is CALGGAFVLGDMPYTDKLIF. The CDR3 DNA is TGTGCTCTTGGGGGGGCCTTTGTACTGGGGGATATGCCTTACACCGATAAACTCATCTTT.

J gene calling gave no result, while the V gene is TRDV1; TRDD3 reflects the table's D call only, with no check against the DNA. CDR1 is TSWWSYY and CDR2 is QGS in the germline V gene. The CDR3 loop spans 17 amino acids. This chain's CDR3 is CALGEGHWGIRIAPLIF. Here the CDR3 DNA reads TGTGCTCTTGGGGAAGGGCACTGGGGGATACGCATCGCTCCCCTCATCTTT.

In this sample, this clone turned up a few times. This chain joins TRDV1 and TRDJ1; 7 bases are a match to TRDD3. V lost 0 bases and J lost 3; bases outside the gene matches: 16. CDR1 TSWWSYY and CDR2 QGS come from the germline V gene. This CDR3 spans 19 amino acids. The CDR3 spells CALGELLPSTGDGADKLIF. CDR3 in DNA: TGTGCTCTTGGGGAACTGCTGCCTTCGACTGGGGACGGCGCCGATAAACTCATCTTT.

This clone was seen more than once but under ten times. This sequence joins TRDV1 and TRDJ1, with 9 bases aligning to TRDD3. Germline CDR1 is TSWWSYY and CDR2 is QGS. The V gene end was trimmed by 5 bases and the J gene end by 0 bases; junction bases not matched to a gene: 19. The CDR3 consists of 20 residues. The CDR3 DNA reads as TGTGCTCTTGGGAAAGGGGGGCAAACGTACTGGGGGAGTTACACCGATAAACTCATCTTT. This gives the protein CALGKGGQTYWGSYTDKLIF.

This clone has only a few counts. The J gene is TRDJ1, the V gene TRDV1; a possible D gene is TRDD2 (5 bases). This CDR3 has 18 amino acids. Trimming cost V 0 bases and J 0 bases, with 17 bases left between them. The V gene's germline CDR1 is TSWWSYY and CDR2 QGS. The CDR3 DNA sequence: TGTGCTCTTGGGGAACTCCTACTAACGGGGTTTAACACCGATAAACTCATCTTT. It specifies CALGELLLTGFNTDKLIF.

The chain joins TRDV1 to TRDJ1; TRDD3 aligns across 10 bases. V dropped 5 bases and J dropped 3; count of bases not matched to a gene: 21. This CDR3 region has 20 residues. Looked up from germline, CDR1 is TSWWSYY and CDR2 is QGS. The CDR3 DNA reads TGTGCTCTTGGGCCACCCCGGCACCTTATGAGGGGGATACGCGCCGATAAACTCATCTTT. Translating it yields CALGPPRHLMRGIRADKLIF.